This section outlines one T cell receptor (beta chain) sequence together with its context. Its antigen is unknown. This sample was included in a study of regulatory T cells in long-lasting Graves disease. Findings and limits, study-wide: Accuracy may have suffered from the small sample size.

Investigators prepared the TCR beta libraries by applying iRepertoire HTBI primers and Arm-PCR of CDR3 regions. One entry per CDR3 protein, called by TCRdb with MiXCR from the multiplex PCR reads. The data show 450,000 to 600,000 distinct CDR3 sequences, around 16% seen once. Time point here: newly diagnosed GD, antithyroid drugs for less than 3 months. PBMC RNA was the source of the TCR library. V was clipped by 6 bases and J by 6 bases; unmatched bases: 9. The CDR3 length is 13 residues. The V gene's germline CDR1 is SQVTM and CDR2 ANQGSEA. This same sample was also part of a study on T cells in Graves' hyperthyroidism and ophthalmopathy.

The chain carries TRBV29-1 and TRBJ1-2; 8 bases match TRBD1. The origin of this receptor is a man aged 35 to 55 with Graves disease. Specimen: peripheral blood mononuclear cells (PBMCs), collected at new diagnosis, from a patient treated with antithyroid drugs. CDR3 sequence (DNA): TGCAGCGTCATTGGACAGGGAGAGAATGGCTACACCTTC. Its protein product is CSVIGQGENGYTF.